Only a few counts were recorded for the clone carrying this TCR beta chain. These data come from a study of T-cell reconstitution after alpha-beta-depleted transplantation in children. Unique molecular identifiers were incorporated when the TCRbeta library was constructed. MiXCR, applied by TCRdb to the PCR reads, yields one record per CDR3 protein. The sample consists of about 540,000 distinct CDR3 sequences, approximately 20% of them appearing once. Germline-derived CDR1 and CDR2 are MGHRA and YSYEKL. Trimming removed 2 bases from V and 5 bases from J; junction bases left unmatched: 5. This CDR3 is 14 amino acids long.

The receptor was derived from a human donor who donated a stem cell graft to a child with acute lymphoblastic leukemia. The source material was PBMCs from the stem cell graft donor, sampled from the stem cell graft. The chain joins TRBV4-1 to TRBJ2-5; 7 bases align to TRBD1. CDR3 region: CASSQLTGVETQYF. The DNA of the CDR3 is TGCGCCAGCAGCCAACTAACAGGGGTCGAGACCCAGTACTTC.